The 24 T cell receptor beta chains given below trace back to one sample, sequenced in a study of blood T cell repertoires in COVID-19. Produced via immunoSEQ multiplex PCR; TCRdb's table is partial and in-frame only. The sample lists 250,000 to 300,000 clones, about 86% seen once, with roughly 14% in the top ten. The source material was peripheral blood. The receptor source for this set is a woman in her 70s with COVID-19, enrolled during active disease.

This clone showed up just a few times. The CDR3 region is CASSSAGTGRRTGELFF. The CDR3, as DNA: TGTGCCAGCAGCTCTGCCGGGACAGGGCGAAGGACCGGGGAGCTGTTTTTT. The V gene is TRBV7-9, the J gene TRBJ2-2; 9 bases are a match to TRBD1. Germline trimming cut 4 bases from V and 5 bases from J; bases unmatched to any gene: 11. CDR1 and CDR2 (germline): SEHNR, FQNEAQ (reference sequence). This CDR3 comprises 17 residues.

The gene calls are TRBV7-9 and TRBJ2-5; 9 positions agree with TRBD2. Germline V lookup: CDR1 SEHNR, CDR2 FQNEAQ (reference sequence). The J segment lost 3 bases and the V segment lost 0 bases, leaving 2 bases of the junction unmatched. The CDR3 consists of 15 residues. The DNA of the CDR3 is TGTGCCAGCAGCTTAGCCCGACTAGCGGAAGAGACCCAGTACTTC. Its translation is CASSLARLAEETQYF.

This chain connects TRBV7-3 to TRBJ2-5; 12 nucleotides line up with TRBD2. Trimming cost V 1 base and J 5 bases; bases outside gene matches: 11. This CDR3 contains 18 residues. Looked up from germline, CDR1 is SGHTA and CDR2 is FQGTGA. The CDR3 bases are TGTGCCAGCAGCTTAAAAGGGCCCCTAGCGGGGGGGCGGGAGACCCAGTACTTC. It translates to CASSLKGPLAGGRETQYF.

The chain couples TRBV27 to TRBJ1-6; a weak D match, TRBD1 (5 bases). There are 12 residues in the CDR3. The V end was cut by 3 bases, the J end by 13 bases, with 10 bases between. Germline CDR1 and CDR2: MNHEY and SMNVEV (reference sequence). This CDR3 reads CASSFRGTPLHF. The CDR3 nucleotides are TGTGCCAGCAGTTTTAGGGGTACCCCCCTCCACTTT.

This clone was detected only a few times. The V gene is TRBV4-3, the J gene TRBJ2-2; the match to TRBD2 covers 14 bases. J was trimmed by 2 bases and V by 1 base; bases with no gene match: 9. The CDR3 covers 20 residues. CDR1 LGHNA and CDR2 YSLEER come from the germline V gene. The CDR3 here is CASSQGGLAGATVNTGELFF. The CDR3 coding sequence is TGCGCCAGCAGCCAAGGGGGACTAGCGGGGGCAACTGTTAACACCGGGGAGCTGTTTTTT.

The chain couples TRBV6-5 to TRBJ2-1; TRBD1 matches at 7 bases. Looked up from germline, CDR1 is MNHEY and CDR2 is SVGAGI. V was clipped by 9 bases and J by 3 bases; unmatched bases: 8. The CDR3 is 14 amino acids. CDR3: CASNRDRNYNEQFF. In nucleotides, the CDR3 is TGTGCCAGTAACCGGGACAGAAACTACAATGAGCAGTTCTTC.

CDR3 residues: CASSAGGGRGYGYTF. The CDR3 DNA reads TGTGCCAGCAGCGCGGGAGGGGGCCGGGGCTATGGCTACACCTTC. The rearrangement links TRBV9 to TRBJ1-2; TRBD1 aligns across 7 bases. This CDR3 contains 15 residues. The ends lost 3 bases at V and 4 bases at J; junction bases unmatched: 9. Germline CDR1 reads SGDLS; CDR2 reads YYNGEE.

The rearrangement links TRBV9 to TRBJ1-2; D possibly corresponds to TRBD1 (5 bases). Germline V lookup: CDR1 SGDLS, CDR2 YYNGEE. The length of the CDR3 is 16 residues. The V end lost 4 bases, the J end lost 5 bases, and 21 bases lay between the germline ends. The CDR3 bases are TGTGCCAGCAGCAGAGAGGAGGGACCTTTCTCGTATGGCTACACCTTC. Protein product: CASSREEGPFSYGYTF.

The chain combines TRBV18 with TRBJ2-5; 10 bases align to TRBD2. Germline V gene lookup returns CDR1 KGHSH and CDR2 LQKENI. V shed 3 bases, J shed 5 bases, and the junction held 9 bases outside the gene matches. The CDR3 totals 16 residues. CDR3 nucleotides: TGTGCCAGCTCACCCTTCCTAGCGGGGGAGATGGAGACCCAGTACTTC. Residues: CASSPFLAGEMETQYF.

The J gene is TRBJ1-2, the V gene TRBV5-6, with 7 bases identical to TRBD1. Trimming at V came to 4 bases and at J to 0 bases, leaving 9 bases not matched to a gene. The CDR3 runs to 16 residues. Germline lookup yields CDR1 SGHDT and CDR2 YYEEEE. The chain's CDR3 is CASSLRQGSANYGYTF. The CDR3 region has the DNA TGTGCCAGCAGCCTCCGACAGGGAAGTGCTAACTATGGCTACACCTTC. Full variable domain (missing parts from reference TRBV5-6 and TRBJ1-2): DAGVTQSPTHLIKTRGQQVTLRCSPKSGHDTVSWYQQALGQGPQFIFQYYEEEERQRGNFPDRFSGHQFPNYSSELNVNALLLGDSALYLCASSLRQGSANYGYTFGSGTRLTVV.

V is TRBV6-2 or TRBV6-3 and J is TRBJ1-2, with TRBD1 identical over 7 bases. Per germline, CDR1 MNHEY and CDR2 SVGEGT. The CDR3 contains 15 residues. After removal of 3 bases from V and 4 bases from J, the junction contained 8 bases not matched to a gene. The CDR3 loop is CASSYSRWDSYGYTF. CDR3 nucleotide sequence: TGTGCCAGCAGTTATAGTCGATGGGACAGCTATGGCTACACCTTC.

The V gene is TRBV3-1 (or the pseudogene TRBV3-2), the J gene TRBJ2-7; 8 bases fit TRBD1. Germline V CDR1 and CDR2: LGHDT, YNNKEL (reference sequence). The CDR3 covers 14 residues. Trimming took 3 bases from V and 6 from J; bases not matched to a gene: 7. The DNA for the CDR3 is TGTGCCAGCAGCCATCTTGGACAGGGCGGCGAGCAGTACTTC. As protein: CASSHLGQGGEQYF.

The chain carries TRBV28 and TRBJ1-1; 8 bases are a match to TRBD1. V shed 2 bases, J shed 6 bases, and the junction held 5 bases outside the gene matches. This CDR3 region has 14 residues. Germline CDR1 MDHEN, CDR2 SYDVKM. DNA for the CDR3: TGTGCCAGCAGTTTAGGAGGGACAGGCCCTGAAGCTTTCTTT. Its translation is CASSLGGTGPEAFF. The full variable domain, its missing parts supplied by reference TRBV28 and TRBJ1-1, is DVKVTQSSRYLVKRTGEKVFLECVQDMDHENMFWYRQDPGLGLRLIYFSYDVKMKEKGDIPEGYSVSREKKERFSLILESASTNQTSMYLCASSLGGTGPEAFFGQGTRLTVV.

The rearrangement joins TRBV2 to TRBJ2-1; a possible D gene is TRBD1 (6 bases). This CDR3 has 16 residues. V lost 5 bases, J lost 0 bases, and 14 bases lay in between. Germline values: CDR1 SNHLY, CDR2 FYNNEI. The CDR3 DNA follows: TGTGCCAGCAGTTTCAGGGGTCCTAGCTCCTACAATGAGCAGTTCTTC. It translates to CASSFRGPSSYNEQFF.

CDR3 bases: TGTGCCAGCAGCTTAATCGGCGGCGCCGTCTACGAGCAGTACTTC. Amino acids: CASSLIGGAVYEQYF. This chain connects TRBV7-9 to TRBJ2-7; D unclear. Trimming left V 2 bases short and J 3 bases short, with 14 bases between. The CDR3 covers 15 residues. Germline V gene sequence: CDR1 SEHNR, CDR2 FQNEAQ (reference sequence). Using reference TRBV7-9 and TRBJ2-7 for the parts outside the CDR3, the full variable domain is DTGVSQNPRHKITKRGQNVTFRCDPISEHNRLYWYRQTLGQGPEFLTYFQNEAQLEKSRLLSDRFSAERPKGSFSTLEIQRTEQGDSAMYLCASSLIGGAVYEQYFGPGTRLTVT.

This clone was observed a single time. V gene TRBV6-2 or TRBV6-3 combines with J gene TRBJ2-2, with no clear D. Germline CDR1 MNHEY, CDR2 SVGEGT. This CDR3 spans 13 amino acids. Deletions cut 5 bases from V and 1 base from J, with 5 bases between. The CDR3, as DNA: TGTGCCAGCAGTCCCCAGAACACCGGGGAGCTGTTTTTT. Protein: CASSPQNTGELFF.

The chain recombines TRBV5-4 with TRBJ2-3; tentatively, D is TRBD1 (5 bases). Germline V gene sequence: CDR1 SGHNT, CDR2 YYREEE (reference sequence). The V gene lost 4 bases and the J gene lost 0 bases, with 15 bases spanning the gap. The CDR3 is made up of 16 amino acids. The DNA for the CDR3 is TGTGCCAGCAGCGCCCAATTGGGGCTAAGCACAGATACGCAGTATTTT. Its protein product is CASSAQLGLSTDTQYF.

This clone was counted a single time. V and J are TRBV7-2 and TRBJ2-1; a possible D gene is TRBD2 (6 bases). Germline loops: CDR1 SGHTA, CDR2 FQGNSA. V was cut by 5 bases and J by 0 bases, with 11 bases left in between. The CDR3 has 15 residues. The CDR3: CASSDGTPSYNEQFF. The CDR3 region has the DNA TGTGCCAGCAGCGACGGGACTCCCTCCTACAATGAGCAGTTCTTC.

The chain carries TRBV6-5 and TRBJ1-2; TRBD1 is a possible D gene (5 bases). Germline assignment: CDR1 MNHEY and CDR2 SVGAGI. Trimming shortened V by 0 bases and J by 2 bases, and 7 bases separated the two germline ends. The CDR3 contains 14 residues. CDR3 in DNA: TGTGCCAGCAGTTACTCGCCAGGGAACTATGGCTACACCTTC. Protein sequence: CASSYSPGNYGYTF.

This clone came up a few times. CDR3 amino acids: CATAPGGVGGYTF. For the CDR3, the DNA is TGTGCCACGGCCCCAGGGGGCGTGGGTGGCTACACCTTC. V and J are TRBV24-1 and TRBJ1-2; 8 bases align to TRBD1. The V gene's germline CDR1 is KGHDR and CDR2 SFDVKD. This CDR3 has 13 residues. The V gene end was trimmed by 10 bases and the J gene end by 7 bases; junction bases not matched to a gene: 10.

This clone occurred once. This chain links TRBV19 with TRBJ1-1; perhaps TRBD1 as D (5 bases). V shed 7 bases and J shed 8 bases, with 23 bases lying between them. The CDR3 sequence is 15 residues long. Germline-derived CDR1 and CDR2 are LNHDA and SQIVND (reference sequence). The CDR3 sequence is CASIYQDRAVTEAFF. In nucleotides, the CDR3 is TGTGCCAGTATATATCAAGACAGAGCAGTAACGGAAGCTTTCTTT.

This chain's CDR3 is CASRETAGHQPQHF. DNA for the CDR3: TGTGCCAGCAGAGAGACGGCAGGGCATCAGCCCCAGCATTTT. This chain links TRBV6-5 with TRBJ1-5; tentative D call: TRBD1 (5 bases). The CDR3 consists of 14 residues. V lost 6 bases and J 5 bases, leaving 14 bases between the germline ends. Germline-derived CDR1 and CDR2 are MNHEY and SVGAGI.

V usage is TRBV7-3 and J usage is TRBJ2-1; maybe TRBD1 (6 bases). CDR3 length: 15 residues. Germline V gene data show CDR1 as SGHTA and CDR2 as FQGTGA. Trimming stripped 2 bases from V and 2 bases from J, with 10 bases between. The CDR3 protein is CASSLLGAPYNEQFF. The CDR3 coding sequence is TGTGCCAGCAGCTTACTGGGGGCCCCCTACAATGAGCAGTTCTTC. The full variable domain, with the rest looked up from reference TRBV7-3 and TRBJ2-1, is GAGVSQTPSNKVTEKGKYVELRCDPISGHTALYWYRQSLGQGPEFLIYFQGTGAADDSGLPNDRFFAVRPEGSVSTLKIQRTERGDSAVYLCASSLLGAPYNEQFFGPGTRLTVL.

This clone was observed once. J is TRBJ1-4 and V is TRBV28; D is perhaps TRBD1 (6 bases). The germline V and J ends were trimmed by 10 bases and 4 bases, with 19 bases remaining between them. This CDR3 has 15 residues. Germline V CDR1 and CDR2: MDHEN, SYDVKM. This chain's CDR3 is CATSRGTKYNEKLFF. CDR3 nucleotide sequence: TGTGCCACCTCAAGGGGGACCAAATATAATGAAAAACTGTTTTTT.